Following are 24 T cell receptor beta chains from one sample sequenced in a study of control samples from healthy donors and cancer patients. The assay was immunoSEQ multiplex PCR, and TCRdb's table has in-frame clones only and misses some. Among about 73,000 clones listed, about 90% were seen once. Sequencing was done on a sample of blood. Source of these receptors: a woman aged 45-59 years in good health.

The chain couples TRBV2 to TRBJ2-2; D call uncertain. Germline-derived CDR1 and CDR2 are SNHLY and FYNNEI. Trimming left V 0 bases short and J 4 bases short, with 6 bases between. This CDR3 contains 14 residues. CDR3 protein: CASSEASVTGELFF. The CDR3 region has the DNA TGTGCCAGCAGTGAAGCGTCAGTCACCGGGGAGCTGTTTTTT.

The table lists this clone with a count of one. The rearrangement joins TRBV9 to TRBJ1-6, with a weak D call TRBD1 (5 bases). V was trimmed by 5 bases and J by 9 bases, leaving 9 bases between them. This CDR3 contains 12 residues. Per germline, CDR1 SGDLS and CDR2 YYNGEE. The CDR3 nucleotides read TGTGCCAGCAGAGGGGTAGGTTCACCCCTCCACTTT. It is translated as CASRGVGSPLHF.

This sequence joins TRBV27 and TRBJ2-2; 9 nucleotides line up with TRBD1. CDR1 MNHEY and CDR2 SMNVEV come from the germline V gene (reference sequence). With 4 bases clipped from V and 4 bases from J, the junction kept 4 bases outside the gene matches. The CDR3 extends over 15 amino acids. This chain's CDR3 is CASSSSTGGTGELFF. DNA of the CDR3: TGTGCCAGCAGTTCCTCGACAGGGGGCACCGGGGAGCTGTTTTTT.

V is TRBV24-1 and J is TRBJ2-5; 9 bases agree with TRBD2. After removal of 6 bases from V and 7 bases from J, the junction contained 8 bases not matched to a gene. This CDR3 spans 14 amino acids. Germline CDR1 KGHDR, CDR2 SFDVKD. CDR3 sequence reads: CATSQTSGGGTQYF. CDR3 nucleotides: TGTGCCACCAGTCAGACTAGCGGAGGGGGGACCCAGTACTTC.

This chain links TRBV27 with TRBJ2-7, with a weak D call TRBD1 (5 bases). CDR3 length equals 14 residues. Germline V lookup: CDR1 MNHEY, CDR2 SMNVEV (reference sequence). Trimming took 5 bases from V and 2 from J, leaving 13 bases between them. The CDR3, as DNA: TGTGCCAGCAGTATCACAGGCTTCCCCTACGAGCAGTACTTC. Protein sequence: CASSITGFPYEQYF.

The gene calls are TRBV2 and TRBJ2-2; no reliable D call. The V and J ends lost 4 bases and 2 bases respectively, with 5 bases between them. Per the germline V gene, CDR1 is SNHLY and CDR2 is FYNNEI. The CDR3 consists of 13 residues. The CDR3 here is CASSGQNTGELFF. CDR3 in DNA: TGTGCCAGCAGTGGACAAAACACCGGGGAGCTGTTTTTT.

V is TRBV11-3 and J is TRBJ2-7; 10 bases match TRBD2. The ends lost 5 bases at V and 6 bases at J; junction bases unmatched: 4. Germline V gene lookup returns CDR1 SGHNT and CDR2 YENEEA. The CDR3 extends over 13 amino acids. CDR3 nucleotide sequence: TGTGCCAGCAGCCTTAGCGGGAGGCTCGAGCAGTACTTC. It codes for CASSLSGRLEQYF.

This clone was recorded only once. V usage is TRBV7-2 and J usage is TRBJ2-3; D is possibly TRBD2 (5 bases). Germline V gene lookup returns CDR1 SGHTA and CDR2 FQGNSA. The CDR3 totals 14 residues. Trimming stripped 0 bases from V and 6 bases from J, with 10 bases between. CDR3 amino acids: CASSLAMRADTQYF. The CDR3, as DNA: TGTGCCAGCAGCTTAGCTATGCGGGCCGATACGCAGTATTTT. Looking up the rest from reference TRBV7-2 and TRBJ2-3 gives the full variable domain: GAGVSQSPSNKVTEKGKDVELRCDPISGHTALYWYRQSLGQGLEFLIYFQGNSAPDKSGLPSDRFSAERTGGSVSTLTIQRTQQEDSAVYLCASSLAMRADTQYFGPGTRLTVL.

The V call is TRBV2, the J call TRBJ2-4, with D tentatively TRBD1 or TRBD2 (5 bases each). V was cut by 6 bases and J by 1 base, with 16 bases left in between. CDR3 length equals 16 residues. In germline, CDR1 is SNHLY, CDR2 FYNNEI. Written as DNA, the CDR3 is TGTGCCAGCAGAGCAGCCAAAGAGGGGGCCAAAAACATTCAGTACTTC. This sequence encodes CASRAAKEGAKNIQYF.

This sequence joins TRBV28 and TRBJ2-1, with 11 bases matching TRBD2. The CDR3 has 15 amino acids. The germline CDR1 and CDR2 sequences are MDHEN and SYDVKM. The ends lost 5 bases at V and 10 bases at J; junction bases unmatched: 10. CDR3 sequence: CASSLTSGIKGEQFF. DNA of the CDR3: TGTGCCAGCAGTCTGACTAGCGGGATAAAAGGGGAGCAGTTCTTC.

The chain's CDR3 is CASSVAGAKNTEAFF. The CDR3 nucleotides are TGTGCCAGCAGCGTAGCAGGGGCGAAGAACACTGAAGCTTTCTTT. The chain links TRBV9 to TRBJ1-1; weak D call: TRBD1 (6 bases). Trimming shortened V by 0 bases and J by 1 base, and 10 bases separated the two germline ends. The CDR3 runs 15 residues. Germline loops: CDR1 SGDLS, CDR2 YYNGEE.

The rearrangement uses TRBV7-9 and TRBJ2-1; 8 nucleotides align to TRBD2. The CDR3 loop spans 17 amino acids. V lost 2 bases and J lost 6; bases outside the gene matches: 12. Germline assignment: CDR1 SEHNR and CDR2 FQNEAQ (reference sequence). The CDR3 nucleotides read TGTGCCAGCAGCTTAACGGGGCTAGCGGGCCGCCGCAATGAGCAGTTCTTC. This codes for CASSLTGLAGRRNEQFF. Combining the CDR3 with reference TRBV7-9 and TRBJ2-1 gives the whole variable domain DTGVSQNPRHKITKRGQNVTFRCDPISEHNRLYWYRQTLGQGPEFLTYFQNEAQLEKSRLLSDRFSAERPKGSFSTLEIQRTEQGDSAMYLCASSLTGLAGRRNEQFFGPGTRLTVL.

As DNA, the CDR3 is TGTGCCAGCAGCTTATCCGGTTCCTACGAGCAGTACTTC. It codes for CASSLSGSYEQYF. This sequence joins TRBV11-3 and TRBJ2-7; D gene uncertain. Per the germline V gene, CDR1 is SGHNT and CDR2 is YENEEA. Trimming took off 2 bases at V and 1 base at J, with 6 bases between the two ends. This CDR3 region has 13 residues.

The chain joins TRBV6-5 to TRBJ1-2; D is possibly TRBD1 (6 bases). The CDR3 covers 16 residues. Germline CDR1 is MNHEY and CDR2 is SVGAGI. Trimming left V 2 bases short and J 3 bases short, with 16 bases between. Here the CDR3 reads CASSYPKTGLYYGYTF. As DNA, the CDR3 is TGTGCCAGCAGTTACCCGAAAACAGGGCTTTACTATGGCTACACCTTC.

This clone was seen only once. The chain couples TRBV28 to TRBJ2-7; 10 bases are a match to TRBD1. CDR1 MDHEN and CDR2 SYDVKM come from the germline V gene. V lost 7 bases and J lost 4; bases outside the gene matches: 7. CDR3 length: 14 amino acids. The CDR3 protein is CASTGQGPRYEQYF. CDR3 nucleotide sequence: TGTGCCAGCACGGGACAGGGGCCAAGGTACGAGCAGTACTTC.

CDR3: CASSFRDSYNEQFF. CDR3 bases: TGTGCCAGCAGCTTTAGGGACAGTTACAATGAGCAGTTCTTC. The chain employs TRBV11-1 and TRBJ2-1; 7 bases are a match to TRBD1. Germline V gives CDR1 SGHAT, CDR2 FQDESV (reference sequence). This CDR3 is 14 amino acids long. V lost 3 bases and J lost 4; bases outside the gene matches: 3.

V is TRBV4-2 and J is TRBJ2-2, with 10 bases aligning to TRBD2. In germline, CDR1 is LGHNA, CDR2 YNFKEQ. The CDR3 consists of 17 residues. V dropped 1 base and J dropped 2; count of bases not matched to a gene: 4. The CDR3 spells CASSQVASGSNTGELFF. The DNA of the CDR3 is TGTGCCAGCAGCCAAGTCGCTAGCGGGAGTAACACCGGGGAGCTGTTTTTT.

Concerning this clone itself: The junction departs from germline at one end; a sequencing error may be responsible. V gene TRBV7-7 combines with J gene TRBJ2-5, with 9 bases lining up with TRBD1. This CDR3 region has 16 residues. CDR1 is SSHAT and CDR2 is FNYEAQ in the germline V gene (reference sequence). CDR3 in DNA: TGTGCTAGCAGCCCGCACGTGACAGGGGGCCAAGAGACCCAGTACTTC. Translation: CASSPHVTGGQETQYF.

V gene TRBV29-1 combines with J gene TRBJ1-1; 10 bases map to TRBD1. The CDR3 has 14 amino acids. V was pared by 6 bases and J by 0 bases, with 4 bases of the junction left unmatched. Germline V gene data show CDR1 as SQVTM and CDR2 as ANQGSEA. CDR3 residues: CSVMTGGLNTEAFF. CDR3 DNA sequence: TGCAGCGTGATGACAGGGGGCCTGAACACTGAAGCTTTCTTT.

J is TRBJ1-1 and V is TRBV7-9, with D maybe TRBD1 (6 bases). Per germline, CDR1 SEHNR and CDR2 FQNEAQ (reference sequence). The length of the CDR3 is 13 residues. The V and J ends lost 5 bases and 10 bases respectively, with 17 bases between them. The CDR3 sequence is CASSHGQIPAAFF. CDR3 bases: TGTGCCAGCAGCCATGGACAGATCCCGGCAGCTTTCTTT.

V usage is TRBV5-1 and J usage is TRBJ2-2; 8 bases match TRBD2. The CDR3 totals 17 residues. J lost 5 bases, V lost 4 bases, and 13 bases had no gene match. The germline V gene encodes CDR1 SGHRS and CDR2 YFSETQ. The CDR3 DNA follows: TGCGCCAGCAGCCCGGACTTACGGGAGGGGGAAACCGGGGAGCTGTTTTTT. Translation gives CASSPDLREGETGELFF.

V and J are TRBV18 and TRBJ1-5; no firm D call. The CDR3 is made up of 16 amino acids. Germline values: CDR1 KGHSH, CDR2 LQKENI. The V and J ends lost 5 bases and 0 bases respectively, with 14 bases between them. The CDR3 protein is CASSSTRSNSNQPQHF. The CDR3 DNA follows: TGTGCCAGCTCATCAACAAGGAGTAATAGCAATCAGCCCCAGCATTTT.

This clone was counted only a few times. This chain links TRBV5-4 with TRBJ2-7; either TRBD1 or TRBD2 may supply D (5 bases each). CDR1 is SGHNT and CDR2 is YYREEE in the germline V gene (reference sequence). This CDR3 has 14 residues. The V end lost 5 bases, the J end lost 2 bases, and 14 bases lay between the germline ends. CDR3 sequence reads: CASRARGVPYEQYF. The CDR3 region has the DNA TGTGCCAGCAGAGCTAGGGGAGTCCCCTACGAGCAGTACTTC.

V and J are TRBV19 and TRBJ2-7, with 11 bases fitting TRBD2. This CDR3 is 15 amino acids long. The germline gives CDR1 LNHDA, CDR2 SQIVND (reference sequence). Trimming took 4 bases from V and 2 from J; bases not matched to a gene: 4. CDR3 DNA sequence: TGTGCCAGTAGTAGGGGACTAGCGGCTCCCTACGAGCAGTACTTC. Protein: CASSRGLAAPYEQYF.